These T cell receptor beta chains were read from a single sample in a study of shared clonotypes between healthy human individuals. The protocol was immunoSEQ multiplex PCR, while the TCRdb copy is restricted to in-frame clones and leaves out a portion. The sample includes a few million clones, 90% to 95% of them seen just once. The material sequenced was naive CD4+ T cells sorted from blood. These receptors were taken from a man aged 18 to 29 in good health. CDR3s include the opening cysteine and the closing phenylalanine or tryptophan. Fields, in order: J gene, clone size, V gene, D gene, CDR3 DNA, CDR3 protein. The D gene is left open where the match is weak. Size is omitted from some rows. Given values are once, few, many or a class for expanded clones.

TRBJ1-6	.	TRBV6-1	TRBD1	TGTGCCAGCACCGACAGGGGAGGCTATAATTCACCCCTCCACTTT	CASTDRGGYNSPLHF
TRBJ1-2	.	TRBV29-1	.	TGCAGCGTTGCCCTCTACTATGGCTACACCTTC	CSVALYYGYTF
TRBJ2-1	.	TRBV5-1	TRBD2	TGCGCCAGCAGCCCTACCGGGACTAGCAATCTAGATGAGCAGTTCTTC	CASSPTGTSNLDEQFF
TRBJ2-6	.	TRBV9	.	TGTGCCAGCAGCGTAGTAGGGGCTGGCTCTGGGGCCAACGTCCTGACTTTC	CASSVVGAGSGANVLTF
TRBJ1-2	.	TRBV6-1	TRBD1	TGTGCCAGCAGTGAACCGGGACAGGGGATCTATGGCTACACCTTC	CASSEPGQGIYGYTF
TRBJ1-2	.	TRBV2	TRBD1	TGTGCCAGCAGTCTGGGACAGGGGGCCGTAAACTATGGCTACACCTTC	CASSLGQGAVNYGYTF
TRBJ2-7	.	TRBV10-3	TRBD1	TGTGCCATCAGTGATTCTGGGACAGCTTCCTACGAGCAGTACTTC	CAISDSGTASYEQYF
TRBJ1-2	once	TRBV27	TRBD1	TGTGCCAGCGCCGGGACAGGGGTAGTAATAGGCTACACCTTC	CASAGTGVVIGYTF
TRBJ1-6	.	TRBV11-2	.	TGTGCCAGCAGCTCCTCACAGAGTCGAAATTCACCCCTCCACTTT	CASSSSQSRNSPLHF
TRBJ2-7	.	TRBV11-2	TRBD2	TGTGCCAGCAGCCACGGGAGGGCCTCTTACGAGCAGTACTTC	CASSHGRASYEQYF
TRBJ2-7	.	TRBV6-5	.	TGTGCCAGCAGTACCGCCTGGGGCACCTCCTACGAGCAGTACTTC	CASSTAWGTSYEQYF
TRBJ1-5	.	TRBV30	.	TGTGCCTGGAAGCCGAAGGGGCCTCCACACAATCAGCCCCAGCATTTT	CAWKPKGPPHNQPQHF
TRBJ2-3	once	TRBV10-3	TRBD1	TGTGCCATCAGTGAGTCTCGAGACAGGGGCGTCACAGATACGCAGTATTTT	CAISESRDRGVTDTQYF
TRBJ2-1	once	TRBV6-5	TRBD2	TGTGCCAGCACCACGAGCCTAGCGGGTTACAATGAGCAGTTCTTC	CASTTSLAGYNEQFF
TRBJ1-5	.	TRBV19	.	TGTGCCAGTAGTCTCTCAGACGGAGGCCAATGGCCCCAGCATTTT	CASSLSDGGQWPQHF
TRBJ1-2	.	TRBV28	.	TGTGCCAGCAGTAAAGATGGGGCGTATGGCTACACCTTC	CASSKDGAYGYTF
TRBJ1-5	.	TRBV6-1	.	TGTGCCAGCGCCCAGCCACCCGGTGGCAATCAGCCCCAGCATTTT	CASAQPPGGNQPQHF
TRBJ2-5	.	TRBV12-1	.	TGTGCCAGCAGCGCCCTGACAGGGCAAGAGACCCAGTACTTC	CASSALTGQETQYF